This T cell receptor (beta chain) appears in the sequencing data of a study of early T cells in non-severe SARS-CoV-2 infection. Trimming left V 3 bases short and J 2 bases short, with 13 bases between. Germline CDR1 SGHVS, CDR2 FQNEAQ. The CDR3 spans 15 residues. This clonotype was recorded many times. TCRdb re-analysed the 5' RACE reads in MiXCR, keeping a single row per CDR3 protein. This table holds some 30,000 distinct CDR3 sequences, roughly 9.3% found once. The sample comprised whole blood. The sequence was collected from an adult who was a healthcare worker with PCR-confirmed SARS-CoV-2 infection or an uninfected control (not recorded which). The V call is TRBV7-8, the J call TRBJ2-5; perhaps TRBD2 as D (6 bases). The CDR3 loop reads CASSLEGLRQETQYF. Here the CDR3 DNA reads TGTGCCAGCAGCTTGGAGGGACTGAGACAAGAGACCCAGTACTTC. Full variable domain (rest looked up from reference TRBV7-8 and TRBJ2-5): GAGVSQSPRYKVAKRGQDVALRCDPISGHVSLFWYQQALGQGPEFLTYFQNEAQLDKSGLPSDRFFAERPEGSVSTLKIQRTQQEDSAVYLCASSLEGLRQETQYFGPGTRLLVL.